This T cell receptor beta chain originates from a study of T cells in Graves' hyperthyroidism and ophthalmopathy. This clonotype has ten or more counts. CDR1 is LGHNA, CDR2 YNFKEQ, per germline. The CDR3 consists of 12 residues. Between the trimmed V and J ends, which lost 1 base and 8 bases, there was a span of 8 bases. The cohort's ophthalmopathy patients, a group with duration under 3 months, had a Clinical Activity Score of at least 3 and a NOSPECS grade of at least 4. RNA transcripts served as the template for amplifying TCR beta CDR3 regions. With the HTBI primer set, the TCR CDR3 went through a first round of RT-PCR. TCRdb itself ran the multiplex PCR reads through MiXCR, one entry per CDR3 protein. This sample has about 520,000 distinct CDR3 sequences, with roughly a quarter found just once.

Sequenced sample: blood. The chain employs TRBV4-2 and TRBJ1-1; D might be TRBD1 (5 bases). The sequence derives from a woman in her twenties or thirties with Graves' ophthalmopathy. CDR3 coding DNA: TGTGCCAGCAGCCAAGTCGGGGGGGAAGCTTTCTTT. It translates to CASSQVGGEAFF.